Included here is one T cell receptor (beta chain) sequence, with context. What it binds is not known. The sample belongs to a study of tumor and adjacent non-tumor tissue in lung cancer. Study-level background: The patients, roughly eleven men and several women, were roughly 30 to 76 with stage I to III disease. Study results and limitations: Top 100 clones took a larger repertoire share in normal lung.

This sample's RNA came from whole unsorted tissue. Germline V lookup: CDR1 SQVTM, CDR2 ANQGSEA. The CDR3 consists of 15 residues. Unmatched junction bases numbered 7, after V lost 7 bases and J lost 3 bases. TCRbeta libraries were built with three rounds of nested PCR, modified from ARM-PCR. Via MiXCR, TCRdb re-called the multiplex PCR reads, giving one row per CDR3 protein. The table lists about 93,000 distinct CDR3 sequences, 67% of them singletons, with approximately 20% in the top ten. The source material was lung tumor tissue. The V gene is TRBV29-1, the J gene TRBJ2-3; 13 nucleotides agree with TRBD2. The receptor was isolated from a man aged 55 to 69 with non-small cell lung cancer. The CDR3 nucleotides read TGCAGCGCCTATGGACTAGCGGGAGATACAGATACGCAGTATTTT. This gives the protein CSAYGLAGDTDTQYF.